The clone carrying this T cell receptor beta chain was seen at least ten times. What it binds is unknown. Amplification targeted TCR beta CDR3 regions from RNA transcripts. TCR CDR3 regions were first amplified by RT-PCR with HTBI primers. TCRdb re-called the multiplex PCR reads with MiXCR, one entry per CDR3 protein. Here the sample spans around 300,000 distinct CDR3 sequences, less than 20% being singletons. Germline CDR1 is DFQATT and CDR2 is SNEGSKA (reference sequence). CDR3 length: 13 amino acids. The germline V and J ends were trimmed by 6 bases and 4 bases, with 15 bases remaining between them. Diagnosis relied on clinical symptoms, serum thyroxine and TRAb, thyroid ultrasound and orbital computed tomography. The data derive from a study of T cells in Graves' hyperthyroidism and ophthalmopathy. Study-level results: The authors' 13 V-J model separated ophthalmopathy from stable hyperthyroidism.

Source material: blood. This TCR derives from a man in his forties or fifties with Graves' ophthalmopathy. This chain uses TRBV20-1 with TRBJ2-5; possible D gene TRBD1, 6 bases. The CDR3 region is CSAPSGQIETQYF. DNA of the CDR3: TGCAGTGCCCCCTCAGGACAGATAGAGACCCAGTACTTC.